Listed below are T cell receptor beta chains from one sample, sequenced in a study of T cells in tuberculosis. Clones were read by immunoSEQ multiplex PCR, and TCRdb kept only the in-frame ones, dropping some. This table has about 23,000 clones, roughly 97% appearing once. Sample: PBMCs. Source of these receptors: a donor aged 10 to 29 with latent tuberculosis or without tuberculosis infection. Each CDR3 is given with its conserved first and last residue. D genes are given only for firm matches. For some rows the clone size is stated as once, few or many, or as a class when expanded; others skip it.

V	J	D	size	DNA	CDR3
TRBV10-1	TRBJ1-1	.	.	TGCGCCAGCAGTGAGACAGAGTTCACTGAAGCTTTCTTT	CASSETEFTEAFF
TRBV7-2	TRBJ1-4	TRBD1	.	TGTGCCAGCAGCGACCGGACAGGGGAAGTTTATGAAAAACTGTTTTTT	CASSDRTGEVYEKLFF
TRBV29-1	TRBJ2-5	.	.	TGCAGCGTTGGGGGGCTACTAGGAGAGACCCAGTACTTC	CSVGGLLGETQYF
TRBV19	TRBJ1-5	.	.	TGTGCCAGTAGTATATCCCGGAATCAGCCCCAGCATTTT	CASSISRNQPQHF
TRBV18	TRBJ2-7	.	.	TGTGCCAGCTCACCAAGTCGGGTTTACGAGCAGTACTTC	CASSPSRVYEQYF
TRBV4-3	TRBJ2-7	.	.	TGCGCCAGCAGCCAAGACCGAACAGCAAACTACGAGCAGTACTTC	CASSQDRTANYEQYF
TRBV7-2	TRBJ1-5	TRBD1	.	TGTGCCAGCAGCTTAGACAGGGGCGATCAGCCCCAGCATTTT	CASSLDRGDQPQHF
TRBV2	TRBJ2-7	TRBD2	.	TGTGCCAGCAGTGTCAGCGGGGGGCCAGTTTACGAGCAGTACTTC	CASSVSGGPVYEQYF
TRBV15	TRBJ1-1	.	.	TGTGCCACCAGCAGACCCCATTTACAGGTCCGAGAAGCTTTCTTT	CATSRPHLQVREAFF
TRBV7-9	TRBJ2-7	TRBD2	.	TGTGCCAGCAGCCCGAGACTAGCGGGGGGGCCCTACGAGCAGTACTTC	CASSPRLAGGPYEQYF
TRBV5-6	TRBJ2-1	.	.	TGTGCCAGCAGCTTGGGCTATCCTGAGCAGTTCTTC	CASSLGYPEQFF
TRBV12-5	TRBJ2-7	.	.	TGTGCTAGTGGTTTTCCCCAACAGGGAACTTACGAGCAGTACTTC	CASGFPQQGTYEQYF
TRBV27	TRBJ2-3	TRBD2	.	TGTGCCAGCAGTTTGCCTTCTAGCGGCGGCACAGATACGCAGTATTTT	CASSLPSSGGTDTQYF
TRBV30	TRBJ1-1	TRBD1	once	TGTGCCTGGAGTGTCTCCCGGACAGGGAAGTGGAACACTGAAGCTTTCTTT	CAWSVSRTGKWNTEAFF
TRBV4-1	TRBJ2-1	.	.	TGCGCCAGCAGCCACCTGACAGCTTACAATGAGCAGTTCTTC	CASSHLTAYNEQFF
TRBV11-2	TRBJ2-1	.	once	TGTGCCAGCAGCTCCCCTTACAATGAGCAGTTCTTC	CASSSPYNEQFF
TRBV19	TRBJ1-1	.	.	TGTGCCAGTAGTATAGGGCTGCAGGGTCGGACTGAAGCTTTCTTT	CASSIGLQGRTEAFF
TRBV5-1	TRBJ1-2	TRBD1	once	TGCGCCAGCAGCTTGACTAGGGACAGAGCTAACTATGGCTACACCTTC	CASSLTRDRANYGYTF
TRBV7-9	TRBJ2-7	TRBD1	.	TGTGCCAGCAGCTTAGCGCTGGGACAGGTTCCCTACGAGCAGTACTTC	CASSLALGQVPYEQYF
TRBV5-6	TRBJ2-3	TRBD1	.	TGTGCCAGCAGCTTGTCGGGACAGGGTCTGGCAGATACGCAGTATTTT	CASSLSGQGLADTQYF
TRBV25-1	TRBJ2-1	.	.	TGTGCCAGCAGTGAAAAGGACGATGGGGGGAATGAGCAGTTCTTC	CASSEKDDGGNEQFF
TRBV4-3	TRBJ1-2	.	.	TGCGCCAGCAGCCCGGGAGGGGGGGCGGAAGGCTACACCTTC	CASSPGGGAEGYTF
TRBV2	TRBJ2-6	.	.	TGTGCCAGCAGTGAAGAGAGTCTCGCCTTGGGGGCCAACGTCCTGACTTTC	CASSEESLALGANVLTF
TRBV19	TRBJ1-1	TRBD1	.	TGTGCCAGTAGAAGGCACAGGGGAAACACTGAAGCTTTCTTT	CASRRHRGNTEAFF
TRBV7-3	TRBJ2-7	.	.	TGTGCCAGCAGCTTTGAATCCGGTCTCGAGCAGTACTTC	CASSFESGLEQYF
TRBV4-2	TRBJ1-1	.	.	TGTGCCAGCAGCCAAGATCCGGTGAACACTGAAGCTTTCTTT	CASSQDPVNTEAFF
TRBV6-1	TRBJ2-1	.	.	TGTGCCAGCAGGACAGTATACAATGAGCAGTTCTTC	CASRTVYNEQFF
TRBV25-1	TRBJ1-2	TRBD1	once	TGTGCCAGCAGTTCCACCCATGAACCGGGACAGGGGTACTATGGCTACACCTTC	CASSSTHEPGQGYYGYTF
TRBV11-3	TRBJ2-1	.	once	TGTGCCAGCAGCTTATTCCGTCGCGACAATGAGCAGTTCTTC	CASSLFRRDNEQFF
TRBV7-9	TRBJ1-1	.	.	TGTGCCAGCAGCTTCCCGGGACATACGAACACTGAAGCTTTCTTT	CASSFPGHTNTEAFF
TRBV30	TRBJ2-2	TRBD1	.	TGTGCCTGGAGGACGTCTCTAGGACAGGGAGCCGGGGAGCTGTTTTTT	CAWRTSLGQGAGELFF
TRBV2	TRBJ2-3	.	.	TGTGCCAGCAAGCAGGGGGATACGCAGTATTTT	CASKQGDTQYF
TRBV5-1	TRBJ2-2	TRBD1	.	TGCGCCAGCAGCTTGGTTTTCTGGACAGGGGAGGACACCGGGGAGCTGTTTTTT	CASSLVFWTGEDTGELFF
TRBV4-1	TRBJ1-3	.	.	TGCGCCAGCAGCCCGTATAAGGGGACTGGAAACACCATATATTTT	CASSPYKGTGNTIYF
TRBV27	TRBJ2-5	.	.	TGTGCCAGCAGTGTTTGGGGGCCGAGAGAGACCCAGTACTTC	CASSVWGPRETQYF
TRBV4-1	TRBJ2-5	TRBD2	.	TGCGCCAGCAGCCAAGATCTAAACGTGGGCGGGAGCTTAGAGACCCAGTACTTC	CASSQDLNVGGSLETQYF
TRBV9	TRBJ2-5	TRBD2	.	TGTGCCAGCAGCGTACCTAGCGGGAGGCAAGAGACCCAGTACTTC	CASSVPSGRQETQYF
TRBV11-2	TRBJ2-7	.	.	TGTGCCAGCAGCCAGGGGGGTGAGGCGGTATACGAGCAGTACTTC	CASSQGGEAVYEQYF
TRBV30	TRBJ2-2	TRBD1	.	TGTGCAGCGGACAGGGGAGTAAACACCGGGGAGCTGTTTTTT	CAADRGVNTGELFF
TRBV6-5	TRBJ1-1	.	.	TGTGCCAGCAGACTGGAGTGGAACACTGAAGCTTTCTTT	CASRLEWNTEAFF
TRBV7-9	TRBJ2-5	TRBD2	.	TGTGCCAGCAGCGTGGGGGGGGACCTAGAAGAGACCCAGTACTTC	CASSVGGDLEETQYF
TRBV19	TRBJ1-1	TRBD1	.	TGTGCCAGTAGTATATGGGACAGTGGAGCTTTCTTT	CASSIWDSGAFF
TRBV5-6	TRBJ2-3	.	.	TGTGCCAGCTGGGGGCCGGCCAGTAGCACAGATACGCAGTATTTT	CASWGPASSTDTQYF
TRBV19	TRBJ1-1	.	.	TGTGCCAGTAGTTTACAGGGCGGGAACACTGAAGCTTTCTTT	CASSLQGGNTEAFF
TRBV12-5	TRBJ2-1	.	.	TGTGCTGGCTCGCACGGAGTCTCCTACAATGAGCAGTTCTTC	CAGSHGVSYNEQFF
TRBV2	TRBJ1-2	.	.	TGTGCCAGCAGTGGACAGGCCGCTAACTATGGCTACACCTTC	CASSGQAANYGYTF
TRBV4-1	TRBJ2-7	.	.	TGCGCCAGCAGCCAACCCCTGGGGGACCCCTGGAGGGTCGAGCAGTACTTC	CASSQPLGDPWRVEQYF
TRBV9	TRBJ1-1	.	.	TGTGCCAGCAGCCCAATTTTTCAAGCTTTCTTT	CASSPIFQAFF
TRBV6-1	TRBJ2-3	TRBD2	.	TGTGCCAGCAGTGAAGGGACTAGCAGCCCTTTGGATACGCAGTATTTT	CASSEGTSSPLDTQYF